Included here is one TCR beta chain sequence, with context. The entry originates in a study of cytomegalovirus exposure and HLA in healthy donors. Primers for the PCR totalled 60 Vbeta and 13 Jbeta. Sequencing was performed with immunoSEQ multiplex PCR; in TCRdb, only in-frame clones are kept and a portion is missing. The top ten clones hold 1.5% of a sample with 180,000 or so clones, roughly 85% of them seen once. CDR3 length: 14 amino acids. V was clipped by 0 bases and J by 4 bases; unmatched bases: 2. CDR1 and CDR2 (germline): LGHNA, YSLEER. Sequences were obtained from PBMCs. V gene TRBV4-3 combines with J gene TRBJ1-2, with 7 bases lining up with TRBD1. The receptor's source is a male donor in good health and CMV-seronegative. CDR3 loop: CASSQERGLYGYTF. The DNA of the CDR3 is TGCGCCAGCAGCCAAGAGAGGGGGCTCTATGGCTACACCTTC.